This T cell receptor (beta chain) was captured in a study of cytomegalovirus exposure and HLA in healthy donors. Looking at the study overall: As released early, the data held roughly 85 million unique TCRs from HLA-typed donors. Findings and caveats of the study: Reportedly, TCR beta sequences accurately predicted HLA-A and HLA-B alleles in most subjects. It emerged from a later analysis that several of the most significant clusters appeared to be linked to common viral pathogens.

The study ran its PCR with 60 Vbeta and 13 Jbeta primers. Repertoires were generated with immunoSEQ multiplex PCR, while TCRdb's copy carries only in-frame clones and drops some. With about 96,000 clones in the sample, the ten largest clones hold roughly 3%. In the case of this clone: The antigen is not known.

The receptor comes from a woman aged 25 to 39 in good health and CMV-seronegative. Sequencing was done on a sample of PBMCs.

The CDR3 sequence is CASSPGAGNYEQYF. CDR3 DNA sequence: TGTGCCAGCTCTCCCGGCGCAGGGAACTACGAGCAGTACTTC. This chain uses TRBV18 with TRBJ2-7; the D gene is possibly TRBD1 (5 bases). Germline CDR1 KGHSH, CDR2 LQKENI. The length of the CDR3 is 14 residues. V was trimmed by 6 bases and J by 3 bases, leaving 15 bases between them.